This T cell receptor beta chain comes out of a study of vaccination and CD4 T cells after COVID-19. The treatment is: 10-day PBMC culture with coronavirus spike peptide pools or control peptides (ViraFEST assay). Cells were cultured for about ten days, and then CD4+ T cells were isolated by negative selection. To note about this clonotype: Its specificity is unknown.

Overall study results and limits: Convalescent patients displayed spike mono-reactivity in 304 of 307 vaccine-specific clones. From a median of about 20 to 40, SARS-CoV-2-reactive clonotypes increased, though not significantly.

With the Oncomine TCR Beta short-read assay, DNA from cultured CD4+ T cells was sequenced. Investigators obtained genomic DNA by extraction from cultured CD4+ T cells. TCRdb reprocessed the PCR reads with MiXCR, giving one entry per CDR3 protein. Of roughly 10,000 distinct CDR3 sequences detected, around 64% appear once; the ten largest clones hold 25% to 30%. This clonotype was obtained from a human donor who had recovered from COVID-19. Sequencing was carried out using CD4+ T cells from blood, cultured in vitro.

The CDR3 DNA sequence: TGTGCCAGCAGACCGCTAGGGTGGACAGATACGCAGTATTTT. Its protein product is CASRPLGWTDTQYF. The chain carries TRBV6-1 and TRBJ2-3, with no clear D. Looked up from germline, CDR1 is MNHNS and CDR2 is SASEGT. V was trimmed by 6 bases and J by 3 bases, leaving 13 bases between them. The CDR3 is 14 amino acids.